Presented here are 14 T cell receptor beta chains from one specimen sequenced in a study of cytomegalovirus exposure and HLA in healthy donors. PCR employed 60 Vbeta and 13 Jbeta primers. The data were produced by immunoSEQ multiplex PCR, yet TCRdb's version contains in-frame clones alone and is incomplete. The data hold around 150,000 clones, with 75% to 90% observed a single time. The sample consisted of PBMCs. The receptor set was obtained from a girl aged 2 to 9 in good health and CMV-seropositive.

To note about this clone: Given a much more abundant clone one base away, this may be a read error. The chain recombines TRBV5-1 with TRBJ2-3, with 9 positions matching TRBD2. Germline CDR1 is SGHRS and CDR2 is YFSETQ. V lost 5 bases, J lost 0 bases, and 1 base stayed unmatched. The CDR3 loop spans 14 amino acids. CDR3 DNA: TGCGCCAGCAGTACTAGCGGGAGCACAGATACGCAGTATTTT. Protein product: CASSTSGSTDTQYF.

The chain employs TRBV30 and TRBJ2-3; possible D gene TRBD2, 7 bases. This CDR3 region has 14 residues. Trimming took off 0 bases at V and 14 bases at J, with 21 bases between the two ends. The germline V gene encodes CDR1 GTSNPN and CDR2 SVGIG (reference sequence). CDR3 region: CAWSVQGGSETRYF. CDR3 nucleotides: TGTGCCTGGAGTGTACAGGGAGGGTCAGAAACCCGGTATTTT.

A single count supports this clone. CDR3 DNA: TGTGCCACCAATCTAGCGGGAGCCTACAATGAGCAGTTCTTC. This encodes CATNLAGAYNEQFF. The chain recombines TRBV27 with TRBJ2-1; 10 positions match TRBD2. There are 14 residues in the CDR3. With V trimmed by 10 bases and J by 2 bases, 5 bases remained unmatched. Germline V CDR1 and CDR2: MNHEY, SMNVEV (reference sequence).

The V and J genes are TRBV10-2 and TRBJ1-3; TRBD1 is a possible D gene (5 bases). Trimming removed 9 bases at V and 0 bases at J, with 15 bases between. Per the germline V gene, CDR1 is WSHSY and CDR2 is SAAADI. CDR3 length: 15 amino acids. The CDR3 loop is CARGGGARSGNTIYF. CDR3 DNA: TGCGCCAGGGGAGGAGGGGCTCGCTCTGGAAACACCATATATTTT.

The chain recombines TRBV28 with TRBJ2-7; maybe TRBD1 (6 bases). V was clipped by 3 bases and J by 7 bases, with 10 bases between them. Germline V gene sequence: CDR1 MDHEN, CDR2 SYDVKM. This CDR3 spans 12 amino acids. Here the CDR3 reads CASSLTGLEQYF. For the CDR3, the DNA is TGTGCCAGCAGTTTGACAGGTCTGGAGCAGTACTTC.

This clone was observed a single time. V gene TRBV25-1 combines with J gene TRBJ1-4; TRBD1 aligns across 7 bases. This CDR3 is 16 amino acids long. V was pared by 4 bases and J by 7 bases, with 12 bases of the junction left unmatched. Germline-derived CDR1 and CDR2 are MGHDK and SYGVNS. The CDR3 DNA follows: TGTGCCAGCAGTGTCAGGGTCGGAAGACAGGGTGAAAAACTGTTTTTT. This gives the protein CASSVRVGRQGEKLFF.

This rearrangement joins TRBV6-1 to TRBJ2-1, with a possible D match to TRBD2 (6 bases). Trimming stripped 5 bases from V and 6 bases from J, with 17 bases between. Germline V gene sequence: CDR1 MNHNS, CDR2 SASEGT. The CDR3 totals 15 residues. The CDR3 coding sequence is TGTGCCAGCAGTCAGCGGGCTCCGGGGGTCAATGAGCAGTTCTTC. Its translation: CASSQRAPGVNEQFF.

The CDR3 is CASSEELGGGGTEAFF. CDR3 DNA sequence: TGTGCCAGCAGTGAAGAGCTGGGGGGAGGTGGCACTGAAGCTTTCTTT. This chain uses TRBV6-1 with TRBJ1-1; perhaps TRBD1 as D (5 bases). Germline loops: CDR1 MNHNS, CDR2 SASEGT. The CDR3 length is 16 residues. V was trimmed by 1 base and J by 4 bases, leaving 16 bases between them.

This clone was observed a few times. The gene calls are TRBV15 and TRBJ2-3; no firm D call. Per the germline V gene, CDR1 is LNHNV and CDR2 is YYDKDF (reference sequence). CDR3 size: 14 residues. The V end was cut by 3 bases, the J end by 1 base, with 8 bases between. The CDR3 region is CATSRLGGTDTQYF. In DNA form, the CDR3 reads TGTGCCACCAGCAGGCTTGGAGGCACAGATACGCAGTATTTT.

This chain connects TRBV9 to TRBJ2-2; no definite D call. The CDR3 is 12 amino acids. V lost 2 bases and J 7 bases, leaving 6 bases between the germline ends. Germline CDR1 reads SGDLS; CDR2 reads YYNGEE. CDR3 DNA sequence: TGTGCCAGCAGCGTTGACATCGGGGAGCTGTTTTTT. Protein product: CASSVDIGELFF.

This chain joins TRBV5-6 and TRBJ1-1; TRBD1 matches 8 bases. Trimming cost V 9 bases and J 4 bases; bases outside gene matches: 14. The germline CDR1 and CDR2 sequences are SGHDT and YYEEEE. The CDR3 extends over 15 amino acids. The CDR3 DNA follows: TGTGCCACCCGACGGGCAGGGGGCATAAGCACTGAAGCTTTCTTT. Protein sequence: CATRRAGGISTEAFF.

This rearrangement joins TRBV6-1 to TRBJ1-1, with D unclear. This CDR3 has 13 amino acids. CDR1 is MNHNS, CDR2 SASEGT, per germline. V shed 2 bases and J shed 5 bases, with 9 bases lying between them. The CDR3 DNA reads TGTGCCAGCAGTGAATCCGTGCGGACTGAAGCTTTCTTT. Its protein product is CASSESVRTEAFF.

The chain is built from TRBV18 and TRBJ2-1; 12 bases are shared with TRBD2. The germline V gene encodes CDR1 KGHSH and CDR2 LQKENI. J gave up 8 bases and V 4 bases, and 9 bases lay outside the gene matches. This CDR3 comprises 16 residues. The CDR3 region has the DNA TGTGCCAGCTCACTCCTAGCGGGAGGGCCCATGGATGAGCAGTTCTTC. This encodes CASSLLAGGPMDEQFF.

The V call is TRBV5-4, the J call TRBJ1-1; D not certain. V dropped 0 bases and J dropped 4 bases, with 13 bases sitting between them. CDR1 is SGHNT and CDR2 is YYREEE in the germline V gene (reference sequence). The CDR3 sequence is 15 residues long. The CDR3 nucleotides are TGTGCCAGCAGCTTGGGCCGGTCCCTTGGCACTGAAGCTTTCTTT. The encoded protein is CASSLGRSLGTEAFF.